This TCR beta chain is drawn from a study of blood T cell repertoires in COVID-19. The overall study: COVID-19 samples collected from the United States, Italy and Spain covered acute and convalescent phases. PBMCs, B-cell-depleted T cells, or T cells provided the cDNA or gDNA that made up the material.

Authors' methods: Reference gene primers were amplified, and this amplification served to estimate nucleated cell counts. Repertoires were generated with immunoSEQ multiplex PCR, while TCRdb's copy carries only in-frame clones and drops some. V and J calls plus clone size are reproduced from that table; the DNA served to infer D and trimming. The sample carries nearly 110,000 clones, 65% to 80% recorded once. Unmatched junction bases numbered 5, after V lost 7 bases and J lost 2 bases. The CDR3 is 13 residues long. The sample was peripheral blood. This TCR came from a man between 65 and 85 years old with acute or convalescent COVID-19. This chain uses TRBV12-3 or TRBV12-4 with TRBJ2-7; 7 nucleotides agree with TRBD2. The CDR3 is CASTRGLTYEQYF. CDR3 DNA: TGTGCCAGCACGCGGGGGTTAACCTACGAGCAGTACTTC.